Listed here are 20 T cell receptor beta chains from one sample, sequenced in a study of Graves' ophthalmopathy and Graves' hyperthyroidism. RNA transcripts served as template for amplifying TCR beta CDR3 sequences. Following a first-round RT-PCR that used HTBI primers, a second-round multiplex PCR was carried out. MiXCR was run by TCRdb on the multiplex PCR reads, yielding one entry per CDR3 protein. Among 360,000 or so distinct CDR3 sequences listed, approximately 20% were seen once. Sequenced input: peripheral blood. The receptors originated from a young woman with Graves' ophthalmopathy.

The rearrangement links TRBV6-1 to TRBJ1-2, with D maybe TRBD1 (6 bases). V shed 6 bases and J shed 3 bases, with 11 bases lying between them. The CDR3 contains 13 residues. Germline assignment: CDR1 MNHNS and CDR2 SASEGT. The CDR3 bases are TGTGCCAGCAGGTTGACAGGTTACTATGGCTACACCTTC. The encoded protein is CASRLTGYYGYTF.

The chain is built from TRBV6-1 and TRBJ1-5; 8 bases map to TRBD1. There are 15 residues in the CDR3. Losses at the gene ends were 6 bases for V and 6 bases for J; bases not matched to a gene: 10. The germline CDR1 and CDR2 sequences are MNHNS and SASEGT. The CDR3 DNA reads as TGTGCCAGCAGCACGACAGGGGCGGTTGGTCAGCCCCAGCATTTT. This sequence encodes CASSTTGAVGQPQHF.

This clonotype was observed many times. A junction boundary mismatches the germline segment, possibly from a read error. The rearrangement links TRBV7-9 to TRBJ2-5, with D possibly matching TRBD1 (5 bases). The CDR3 runs 15 residues. Germline values: CDR1 SEHNR, CDR2 FQNEAQ (reference sequence). The CDR3 DNA reads as TGTGCCAGCAGATTAGCCCCCAAGGGGCAAGAGACCCAGTACTTC. Translation: CASRLAPKGQETQYF.

This clonotype was seen repeatedly, ten times or more. This CDR3 is CASSPRRGYEQYF. CDR3 nucleotides: TGTGCCAGCAGCCCCCGGCGAGGGTACGAGCAGTACTTC. The rearrangement uses TRBV18 and TRBJ2-7; possible D gene TRBD2, 5 bases. CDR3 length equals 13 residues. Germline-derived CDR1 and CDR2 are KGHSH and LQKENI. Trimming took off 8 bases at V and 4 bases at J, with 15 bases between the two ends.

This clonotype has a count of ten or more. V gene TRBV29-1 combines with J gene TRBJ1-2; D gene ambiguous. Germline CDR1 SQVTM, CDR2 ANQGSEA. The germline V and J ends were trimmed by 3 bases and 8 bases, with 7 bases remaining between them. The CDR3 covers 10 residues. CDR3: CSVDVGGYTF. The DNA for the CDR3 is TGCAGCGTTGACGTTGGAGGCTACACCTTC.

In this sample, this clonotype turned up many times. The chain recombines TRBV5-1 with TRBJ2-2; D call uncertain. V shed 1 base and J shed 2 bases, with 9 bases lying between them. Germline CDR1 SGHRS, CDR2 YFSETQ. The CDR3 length is 15 residues. DNA for the CDR3: TGCGCCAGCAGCTTGTTAACTCGAAACACCGGGGAGCTGTTTTTT. Translating gives CASSLLTRNTGELFF.

This clonotype was recorded many times. J is TRBJ2-7 and V is TRBV7-9; tentative D call: TRBD2 (6 bases). The CDR3 is made up of 13 amino acids. The V gene lost 5 bases and the J gene lost 2 bases, with 10 bases spanning the gap. Germline V gene data show CDR1 as SEHNR and CDR2 as FQNEAQ (reference sequence). The CDR3 DNA sequence: TGTGCCAGCAGCGATGGGGGGACCTACGAGCAGTACTTC. This gives the protein CASSDGGTYEQYF.

This chain links TRBV6-2 or TRBV6-3 with TRBJ2-7; TRBD2 is a possible D gene (5 bases). The V end lost 7 bases, the J end lost 9 bases, and 28 bases lay between the germline ends. Germline lookup yields CDR1 MNHEY and CDR2 SVGEGT. This CDR3 contains 16 residues. The CDR3 spells CASTHHTVEASGMQYF. CDR3 coding DNA: TGTGCCAGCACCCATCATACAGTGGAGGCGTCTGGGATGCAGTACTTC.

Only a few counts were recorded for this clonotype. This rearrangement joins TRBV6-2 or TRBV6-3 to TRBJ2-5; D unclear. The CDR3 contains 15 residues. Germline V gene data show CDR1 as MNHEY and CDR2 as SVGEGT. V lost 7 bases and J 2 bases, leaving 17 bases between the germline ends. Here the CDR3 reads CASNQRADKQETQYF. The CDR3 DNA sequence: TGTGCCAGCAACCAACGGGCAGACAAACAAGAGACCCAGTACTTC.

This clonotype was counted ten times or more. This chain links TRBV6-2 or TRBV6-3 with TRBJ1-1; TRBD1 matches 8 bases. J lost 4 bases, V lost 4 bases, and 20 bases had no gene match. The germline V gene has CDR1 MNHEY and CDR2 SVGEGT. This CDR3 is 19 amino acids long. The CDR3 DNA follows: TGTGCCAGCAGTTCCCGGGACAGGTTAATCTCGACCCCGGGCACTGAAGCTTTCTTT. It yields the protein CASSSRDRLISTPGTEAFF.

This clonotype showed up just once. A much larger clone is a single base away; this may be a read error. V and J are TRBV30 and TRBJ2-2; 7 bases fit TRBD1. The CDR3 contains 13 residues. In germline, CDR1 is GTSNPN, CDR2 SVGIG (reference sequence). Here the CDR3 reads CARTTGNTVELFF. The CDR3 region has the DNA TGTGCCAGGACGACAGGGAACACCGTGGAGCTGTTTTTT.

This clonotype was counted many times. The chain recombines TRBV7-2 with TRBJ1-6, with TRBD1 matching 7 bases. Germline assignment: CDR1 SGHTA and CDR2 FQGNSA. Losses at the gene ends were 5 bases for V and 6 bases for J; bases not matched to a gene: 7. The CDR3 covers 15 residues. The CDR3 nucleotides read TGTGCCAGCAGCGGGTCCGGGACAGTTAATTCACCCCTCCACTTT. Translated: CASSGSGTVNSPLHF.

This clonotype was observed many times. J is TRBJ1-5 and V is TRBV7-2, with 8 bases identical to TRBD1. With 2 bases clipped from V and 9 bases from J, the junction kept 9 bases outside the gene matches. The CDR3 loop spans 15 amino acids. CDR1 is SGHTA, CDR2 FQGNSA, per germline. The CDR3 DNA follows: TGTGCCAGCAGCTTACTGGGACAGGCCAAGGGGCCCCAGCATTTT. This encodes CASSLLGQAKGPQHF.

This clonotype has at least ten counts. The chain is built from TRBV3-1 and TRBJ1-1; D may be TRBD1 (5 bases). This CDR3 is 16 amino acids long. V lost 4 bases and J 1 base, leaving 16 bases between the germline ends. CDR1 is LGHDT and CDR2 is YNNKEL in the germline V gene (reference sequence). This chain's CDR3 is CASSPISQGWNTEAFF. In DNA form, the CDR3 reads TGTGCCAGCAGCCCTATATCGCAGGGCTGGAACACTGAAGCTTTCTTT.

This clonotype was seen at least ten times. The rearrangement uses TRBV28 and TRBJ2-7; D is uncertain. CDR3 length equals 16 residues. V was pared by 5 bases and J by 2 bases, with 19 bases between. CDR1 and CDR2 from the germline V gene are MDHEN and SYDVKM. The CDR3 loop reads CASSPPTGYTTYEQYF. DNA of the CDR3: TGTGCCAGCAGTCCCCCCACGGGTTACACGACCTACGAGCAGTACTTC.

This clonotype has a count of ten or more. The rearrangement uses TRBV24-1 and TRBJ2-5; D remains ambiguous. Germline CDR1 and CDR2: KGHDR and SFDVKD. CDR3 length equals 12 residues. The ends were cut back, 6 bases at V and 7 bases at J, with 11 bases in the middle. The CDR3 region is CATSSRGGTQYF. CDR3 in DNA: TGTGCCACCAGTTCACGCGGTGGGACCCAGTACTTC.

This clonotype was observed many times. The chain couples TRBV12-3 or TRBV12-4 to TRBJ1-5; the match to TRBD1 covers 7 bases. J gave up 2 bases and V 5 bases, and 3 bases lay outside the gene matches. This CDR3 spans 14 amino acids. As DNA, the CDR3 is TGTGCCAGCAGTGACGACAGGGGCAATCAGCCCCAGCATTTT. Translated, it gives CASSDDRGNQPQHF.

This clonotype was found a few times. The chain carries TRBV20-1 and TRBJ2-5; a possible D gene is TRBD1 (5 bases). The germline V gene encodes CDR1 DFQATT and CDR2 SNEGSKA (reference sequence). CDR3 length equals 10 residues. DNA for the CDR3: TGCAGCCCTAGGGGCGAGACCCAGTACTTC. Protein product: CSPRGETQYF.

This clonotype was recorded many times. The chain carries TRBV20-1 and TRBJ2-7; D uncertain. CDR3 length equals 13 residues. Trimming cost V 1 base and J 7 bases, with 14 bases left between them. Per the germline V gene, CDR1 is DFQATT and CDR2 is SNEGSKA (reference sequence). The CDR3 loop is CSARGVTLEEQYF. In nucleotides, the CDR3 is TGCAGTGCTAGAGGTGTCACCCTTGAGGAGCAGTACTTC.

Ten or more counts support this clonotype. The chain uses TRBV4-1 and TRBJ2-7; 7 bases are a match to TRBD2. The junction had 8 bases not matched to a gene; V was cut back by 3 bases and J by 3 bases. CDR1 MGHRA and CDR2 YSYEKL come from the germline V gene. This CDR3 has 15 amino acids. This CDR3 is CASSQEDASGYEQYF. For the CDR3, the DNA is TGCGCCAGCAGCCAGGAGGACGCTAGCGGCTACGAGCAGTACTTC.